The subject of this entry is one T cell receptor (beta chain). Its antigen is currently unknown. The data derive from a study of cytomegalovirus exposure and HLA in healthy donors. Study in general: HLA-typed donors contributed about 85 million unique TCRs, which were held in an early data release. Study-wide points: About 87% or about 30% of the time was how often most TCR beta V segments were productive, according to an earlier analysis.

Looked up from germline, CDR1 is MNHEY and CDR2 is SMNVEV (reference sequence). CDR3 length: 18 residues. With 6 bases removed from V and 0 bases from J, the gap between germline ends came to 18 bases. PCR was performed using 60 Vbeta and 13 Jbeta primers. Produced via immunoSEQ multiplex PCR; TCRdb's table is partial and in-frame only. Of about 190,000 clones listed, around 87% were seen once; the top ten hold over 1%. The sequence was obtained from a man aged 25-45 years in good health and CMV-seronegative. Sequencing was performed on PBMCs. The chain links TRBV27 to TRBJ1-6, with D perhaps matching TRBD1 (6 bases). CDR3 sequence (DNA): TGTGCCAGCAGGGGACACCTAGACGCGAGCTCCTATAATTCACCCCTCCACTTT. It translates to CASRGHLDASSYNSPLHF.